A selection of T cell receptor beta chains follows, all from one sample in a study of cytomegalovirus exposure and HLA in healthy donors. Generated by immunoSEQ multiplex PCR, the TCRdb table keeps only in-frame clones and is missing some. The sample carries 200,000 to 250,000 clones, about 74% recorded once. Sequences were obtained from PBMCs. The receptors stem from a middle-aged man in good health and CMV-seronegative. The CDR3 runs from the conserved cysteine through the conserved F or W. A D gene is named only where the DNA matches it firmly. Part of the rows lack a size; the others show once, few, many or a class for expanded clones.

>NA|TRBV5-8|TRBD2|TRBJ2-7
CASSSFRGDYEQYF
TGTGCCAGCAGCTCCTTTCGGGGGGACTACGAGCAGTACTTC
>once|TRBV15|TRBD1|TRBJ2-7
CATSSYRDRVYEQYF
TGTGCCACCAGCAGCTACCGGGACAGGGTGTACGAGCAGTACTTC
>NA|TRBV4-3|TRBD1|TRBJ1-2
CASTPRTGLYYGYTF
TGCGCCAGCACCCCCAGGACAGGGCTTTACTATGGCTACACCTTC
>NA|TRBV6-5|NA|TRBJ1-5
CASSNRDQPQHF
TGTGCCAGCAGTAACAGGGATCAGCCCCAGCATTTT
>NA|TRBV5-1|NA|TRBJ2-2
CASSLASGTSTGELFF
TGCGCCAGCAGCTTGGCCTCGGGTACTAGCACCGGGGAGCTGTTTTTT
>NA|TRBV11-2|NA|TRBJ2-5
CASSPLIRQETQYF
TGTGCCAGCAGCCCCTTGATTCGGCAAGAGACCCAGTACTTC
>NA|TRBV7-9|NA|TRBJ2-7
CASSLASGIPYEQYF
TGTGCCAGCAGCTTAGCGTCGGGAATTCCCTACGAGCAGTACTTC
>NA|TRBV5-1|TRBD1|TRBJ2-6
CASSLGGTGSGANVLTF
TGCGCCAGCAGCTTGGGTGGGACAGGCTCTGGGGCCAACGTCCTGACTTTC
>NA|TRBV6-6|NA|TRBJ2-3
CASREGLTDTQYF
TGTGCCAGCAGAGAGGGTCTGACAGATACGCAGTATTTT
>NA|TRBV27|TRBD2|TRBJ2-7
CASSSNSLTSGSQF
TGTGCCAGCAGTTCCAACTCACTCACTAGCGGGTCTCAATTC
>NA|TRBV19|NA|TRBJ1-4
CASRGPANEKLFF
TGTGCCAGTAGGGGCCCCGCTAATGAAAAACTGTTTTTT
>NA|TRBV10-3|NA|TRBJ1-2
CAISEINRAQGTNYGYTF
TGTGCCATCAGTGAAATAAACAGGGCGCAAGGGACTAACTATGGCTACACCTTC
>NA|TRBV6-5|NA|TRBJ2-5
CASSYAAEQETQYF
TGTGCCAGCAGTTACGCAGCGGAACAAGAGACCCAGTACTTC
>NA|TRBV18|NA|TRBJ2-5
CASLTGRTTEKETQYF
TGTGCCAGTTTAACAGGGAGAACAACGGAGAAAGAGACCCAGTACTTC
>NA|TRBV5-1|TRBD1|TRBJ2-5
CASRSTGGKETQYF
TGCGCCAGCAGATCGACAGGGGGCAAGGAGACCCAGTACTTC
>NA|TRBV5-1|TRBD2|TRBJ2-7
CASCPGTSGSYEQYF
TGCGCCAGCTGTCCCGGGACTAGCGGTTCCTACGAGCAGTACTTC
>NA|TRBV6-1|NA|TRBJ2-1
CASSGGTRIDEQFF
TGTGCCAGCAGTGGAGGGACAAGGATCGATGAGCAGTTCTTC
>few|TRBV28|TRBD1|TRBJ1-5
CASSTPGQGYQPQHF
TGTGCCAGCAGTACCCCAGGACAGGGGTATCAGCCCCAGCATTTT
>NA|TRBV5-1|NA|TRBJ2-7
CASSLAPPSGSSYEQYF
TGCGCCAGCAGCTTGGCCCCACCGAGCGGGTCTTCCTACGAGCAGTACTTC